Sequencing of this T cell receptor (beta chain) was carried out in a study of CD8 T cells in ankylosing spondylitis. Overall study results and limits: Some motif variants were previously reported in reactive arthritis synovial fluid and blood. Eight highly homologous variants made up a TCR beta motif, and this motif appeared characteristic of ankylosing spondylitis blood.

On this clonotype itself: Its antigen is still unknown.

Using quantitative 5'-RACE with molecular barcodes, the authors made TCR beta libraries. Each CDR3 protein is one row after TCRdb ran MiXCR on the 5' RACE reads. The table lists approximately 140,000 distinct CDR3 sequences, under 45% of them singletons. This receptor was taken from a male donor with ankylosing spondylitis. Sequencing was carried out using synovial fluid, either unsorted or a sorted T cell fraction (not recorded which).

CDR3 coding DNA: TGCAGTGCCGAAAGCCCGGGGGGGAAAGAAAAACTGTTTTTT. Amino acids: CSAESPGGKEKLFF. The chain couples TRBV20-1 to TRBJ1-4; weak D call: TRBD1 (5 bases). Germline CDR1 DFQATT, CDR2 SNEGSKA (reference sequence). The CDR3 is 14 residues long. The V end was cut by 6 bases, the J end by 8 bases, with 19 bases between.